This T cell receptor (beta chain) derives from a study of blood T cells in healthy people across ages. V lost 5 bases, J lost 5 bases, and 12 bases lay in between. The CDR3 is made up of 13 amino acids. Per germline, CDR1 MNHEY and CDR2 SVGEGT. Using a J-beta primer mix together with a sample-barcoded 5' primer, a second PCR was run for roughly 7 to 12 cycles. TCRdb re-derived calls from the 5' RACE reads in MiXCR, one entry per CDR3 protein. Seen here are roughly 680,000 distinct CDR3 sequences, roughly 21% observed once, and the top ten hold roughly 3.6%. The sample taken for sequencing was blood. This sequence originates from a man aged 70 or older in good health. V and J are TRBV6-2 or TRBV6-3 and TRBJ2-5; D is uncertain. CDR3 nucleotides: TGTGCCAGCAGTGAGCTAGATGACGAGACCCAGTACTTC. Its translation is CASSELDDETQYF.